Sequencing of this T cell receptor beta chain was carried out in a study of shared clonotypes between healthy human individuals. Study-wide points: Represented genetic and exposure-history diversity was restricted by having few donors.

The donors, all of them Caucasian adults, lived in Nashville, Tennessee. Notes on this clone: The antigen remains undetermined.

The V end was cut by 3 bases, the J end by 6 bases, with 22 bases between. This CDR3 comprises 17 residues. Germline CDR1 and CDR2: SEHNR and FQNEAQ (reference sequence). The material for each subset, its genomic DNA, was split evenly across several immunoSEQ plates. Around 31,000 T cell genomes, or 300 ng DNA, went into unsorted PBMC replicate PCRs. Data came from immunoSEQ multiplex PCR; TCRdb stores just in-frame clones and leaves some out. Of about 470,000 clones in the sample, roughly 77% were seen once. The material sequenced was PBMCs. This sequence was found in a woman in her 40s in good health. Some clones in this sample may be carry-over from other donors' samples. The gene calls are TRBV7-9 and TRBJ2-3, with D possibly being TRBD1 (7 bases). The CDR3 bases are TGTGCCAGCAGCTTTGAGGCGGGACAGCCTTTTTCGGATACGCAGTATTTT. Its translation is CASSFEAGQPFSDTQYF.